These T cell receptor beta chains were read from a single sample in a study of T-cell reconstitution after alpha-beta-depleted transplantation in children. TCRdb itself ran the PCR reads through MiXCR, one entry per CDR3 protein. The sample holds about 980,000 distinct CDR3 sequences, about 29% seen once. The material was PBMCs, mostly from graft donor cells, obtained 360 days after TCRalphabeta/CD19-depleted stem cell transplant. Every receptor here comes from a boy in the first two years of life who had a stem cell transplant for SCID, so the T cells may come from the graft donor. Both conserved end residues are part of each CDR3. Fields, in order: V gene, J gene, D gene, clone size, CDR3 DNA, CDR3 protein. D genes are given only for firm matches. For some rows the clone size is stated as once, few or many, or as a class when expanded; others skip it.

>TRBV7-6|TRBJ2-3|TRBD1|few
TGTGCCAGCAGCTCAGGGGGACACCTCAGCACAGATACGCAGTATTTT
CASSSGGHLSTDTQYF
>TRBV6-4|TRBJ2-3|-|few
TGTGCCAGCAGTGAGTTCGCGCGGGCAGATACGCAGTATTTT
CASSEFARADTQYF
>TRBV29-1|TRBJ2-7|TRBD1|-
TGCAGCGTGAACACCGGGACAGGTTCCTACGAGCAGTACTTC
CSVNTGTGSYEQYF
>TRBV9|TRBJ2-3|TRBD2|few
TGTGCCAGCAGCGTAGCCCAGCGGGGGGGCACAGATACGCAGTATTTT
CASSVAQRGGTDTQYF
>TRBV5-1|TRBJ2-6|-|few
TGCGCCAGCAGCTTGGAGGGTTGGGGGGCTGGCTCTGGGGCCAACGTCCTGACTTTC
CASSLEGWGAGSGANVLTF
>TRBV6-1|TRBJ1-2|-|-
TGTGCCAGCAGTCCCCGCGCGCCAAACAAGGGCTATGGCTACACCTTC
CASSPRAPNKGYGYTF
>TRBV12-3/TRBV12-4|TRBJ2-5|TRBD2|-
TGTGCCAGCAGTTTTAGCCTAGCGGCCCAAGAGACCCAGTACTTC
CASSFSLAAQETQYF
>TRBV5-1|TRBJ2-1|TRBD2|-
TGCGCCAGCAGCACCGGACTAGCGGGGAATGAGCAGTTCTTC
CASSTGLAGNEQFF
>TRBV4-1|TRBJ2-1|-|few
TGCGCCAGCAGCCAAGATTGGACCAGGGGTATTGACAATGAGCAGTTCTTC
CASSQDWTRGIDNEQFF
>TRBV9|TRBJ2-1|-|few
TGTGCCAGCAGCGCGCGGGACAGACCCAATGAGCAGTTCTTC
CASSARDRPNEQFF
>TRBV12-3/TRBV12-4|TRBJ2-7|-|-
TGTGCCAGCACTTCCGGGACAAACTCCTACGAGCAGTACTTC
CASTSGTNSYEQYF
>TRBV20-1|TRBJ2-3|TRBD2|-
TGCAGTCCAGGCGGGGGGCTTCGCACAGATACGCAGTATTTT
CSPGGGLRTDTQYF
>TRBV27|TRBJ2-4|-|few
TGTGCCAGCAGTTTATCACCACTAGGGGTGACGAACATTCAGTACTTC
CASSLSPLGVTNIQYF
>TRBV12-3/TRBV12-4|TRBJ1-4|-|few
TGTGCCATCCGAGACCCGGGGGATGGCGAAAAACTGTTTTTT
CAIRDPGDGEKLFF
>TRBV5-1|TRBJ2-4|-|many
TGCGCCAGCAGCTTGTCCAACAGGGTAAACATTCAGTACTTC
CASSLSNRVNIQYF
>TRBV9|TRBJ2-1|TRBD2|few
TGTGCCAGCAGCCCCGCGGGGAGGGGAGATCCAAATGAGCAGTTCTTC
CASSPAGRGDPNEQFF
>TRBV24-1|TRBJ2-3|TRBD2|few
TGTGCCACCAGTGATCCGTTGACTAGCGGCACAGATACGCAGTATTTT
CATSDPLTSGTDTQYF
>TRBV7-9|TRBJ1-5|-|many
TGTGCCAGCAGCTTGATTGATCAGCCCCAGCATTTT
CASSLIDQPQHF
>TRBV6-5|TRBJ1-1|-|once
TGTGCCAGCAGTTTCTATTATCCGAACACTGAAGCTTTCTTT
CASSFYYPNTEAFF
>TRBV5-1|TRBJ2-3|-|few
TGCGCCAGCAGCTTAAGGCGGCCGACCGCAGGACCAGATACGCAGTATTTT
CASSLRRPTAGPDTQYF
>TRBV20-1|TRBJ2-2|TRBD1|-
TGCAGTGCTAGAGATGGCGGCCCGGACAGGGGAAACACCGGGGAGCTGTTTTTT
CSARDGGPDRGNTGELFF
>TRBV4-1|TRBJ2-1|-|-
TGCGCCAGCAGCCAGGGTTTTTCCTACAATGAGCAGTTCTTC
CASSQGFSYNEQFF
>TRBV24-1|TRBJ2-2|-|-
TGTGCCACCAGGGACACTCACACCGGGGAGCTGTTTTTT
CATRDTHTGELFF
>TRBV12-3/TRBV12-4|TRBJ2-3|TRBD1|few
TGTGCCAGCAGTAGGGGACAGGTACTTAGCACAGATACGCAGTATTTT
CASSRGQVLSTDTQYF
>TRBV11-2|TRBJ2-7|-|few
TGTGCCAGCAGCTTACCAGGGACTCCAGAGCAGTACTTC
CASSLPGTPEQYF
>TRBV29-1|TRBJ1-2|-|-
TGCAGCGTCGCTACCGGGGCAGGAGGCTACACCTTC
CSVATGAGGYTF
>TRBV4-2|TRBJ2-5|TRBD2|few
TGTGCCAGCAGCCAACCTGGACTAGCGGGGGGGGAGACCCAGTACTTC
CASSQPGLAGGETQYF
>TRBV2|TRBJ2-5|TRBD2|-
TGTGCCAGCAGTGAGGAGCGGGGGATGGCCCAGTACTTC
CASSEERGMAQYF
>TRBV6-2/TRBV6-3|TRBJ2-1|-|few
TGTGCTTGCAGCCCTAGAAGTGAGCAGTTCTTC
CACSPRSEQFF
>TRBV14|TRBJ2-5|TRBD1|once
TGTGCCAGCAGCCCGGGGTGGCCGGGACAGGGTTTTCGAAAGGCGGTCGAGACCCAGTACTTC
CASSPGWPGQGFRKAVETQYF
>TRBV5-1|TRBJ2-1|-|few
TGCGCCAGCAGCTATGAAAGTACTGTTCCGGCGCAGTTCTTC
CASSYESTVPAQFF
>TRBV6-4|TRBJ2-2|-|-
TGTGCCAGCAGCCGCCGGTTAGCCGGGCCTGACACCGGGGAGCTGTTTTTT
CASSRRLAGPDTGELFF
>TRBV24-1|TRBJ1-1|-|once
TGTGCCACCAGTGATCCTAGGGGCGGCACTGAAGCTTTCTTT
CATSDPRGGTEAFF
>TRBV10-2|TRBJ2-1|TRBD2|few
TGCGCCAGCGCCCCGGGAGGGACTAGCGGGGGGAGCTCCTACAATGAGCAGTTCTTC
CASAPGGTSGGSSYNEQFF
>TRBV7-6|TRBJ1-1|-|-
TGTGCCAGCAGCCCGGGACCGACAGTGATGAACACTGAAGCTTTCTTT
CASSPGPTVMNTEAFF
>TRBV19|TRBJ2-5|TRBD2|few
TGTGCCAGTAGTTCCCGGACTAGCGGACAAGAGACCCAGTACTTC
CASSSRTSGQETQYF
>TRBV12-3/TRBV12-4|TRBJ1-1|-|few
TGTGCCAGCAGCTCTCAACAGGGAACTGAAGCTTTCTTT
CASSSQQGTEAFF
>TRBV7-2|TRBJ1-1|TRBD1|-
TGTGCCAGCAGCTTTCGAGGGGGCCCCAACACTGAAGCTTTCTTT
CASSFRGGPNTEAFF
>TRBV9|TRBJ2-5|-|few
TGTGCCAGCAGCGTAAAGCCGGGGCCAACCTCAGAGACCCAGTACTTC
CASSVKPGPTSETQYF
>TRBV29-1|TRBJ1-1|-|many
TGCAGCGTTGAAAGGGGGATCAACACTGAAGCTTTCTTT
CSVERGINTEAFF
>TRBV28|TRBJ1-5|-|-
TGTGCCAGCAGTTGGACCCCAAATCAGCCCCAGCATTTT
CASSWTPNQPQHF
>TRBV3-1|TRBJ2-1|-|-
TGTGCCAGCAGCCCTCTTCGGCGGGTCGGCAATGAGCAGTTCTTC
CASSPLRRVGNEQFF